Below, 32 T cell receptor beta chains from the same sample are listed, as sequenced in a study of early T cells in non-severe SARS-CoV-2 infection. TCRdb ran MiXCR on the 5' RACE reads and lists one entry per CDR3 protein. The table shows tens of thousands of distinct CDR3 sequences, with approximately 15% occurring only once. The specimen comprised whole blood, sampled at baseline. The receptors stem from an adult who was a healthcare worker with PCR-confirmed SARS-CoV-2 infection or an uninfected control (not recorded which).

The rearrangement links TRBV11-2 to TRBJ2-7; D gene uncertain. With 0 bases removed from V and 2 bases from J, the gap between germline ends came to 5 bases. From germline, CDR1 is SGHAT and CDR2 FQNNGV. The CDR3 runs 13 residues. CDR3 sequence reads: CASSLDPTYEQYF. As DNA, the CDR3 is TGTGCCAGCAGCTTAGACCCTACCTACGAGCAGTACTTC.

This clonotype has more than one count but fewer than ten. The CDR3 sequence: CASSLGGLRTGELFF. In nucleotides, the CDR3 is TGTGCCAGCAGCCTGGGGGGACTGCGCACCGGGGAGCTGTTTTTT. The chain has TRBV11-2 and TRBJ2-2; D may be TRBD2 (6 bases). CDR1 and CDR2 (germline): SGHAT, FQNNGV. V lost 5 bases and J lost 4, with 14 bases in between. This CDR3 has 15 residues.

The chain recombines TRBV29-1 with TRBJ1-1; D ambiguous. From germline, CDR1 is SQVTM and CDR2 ANQGSEA. V gave up 4 bases and J gave up 1 base, with 7 bases separating them. The CDR3 loop spans 12 amino acids. Here the CDR3 DNA reads TGCAGCGTTGTGGTAGAGAACACTGAAGCTTTCTTT. Amino acid sequence: CSVVVENTEAFF.

To note about this clonotype: This clone may be a read error of a much larger clone one base away. The chain joins TRBV2 to TRBJ1-2; weak D call: TRBD1 (5 bases). The CDR3 covers 14 residues. V was pared by 8 bases and J by 4 bases, with 17 bases between. The V gene's germline CDR1 is SNHLY and CDR2 FYNNEI. The CDR3 DNA reads TGTGCCAGCGGCGAACCGGGGCGGACCTATGGCTACACCTTC. Its protein is CASGEPGRTYGYTF.

This clonotype occurred a few times. The chain combines TRBV10-3 with TRBJ2-3; D not resolved. The CDR3 spans 15 residues. Germline V lookup: CDR1 ENHRY, CDR2 SYGVKD. V lost 10 bases and J lost 0, with 17 bases in between. CDR3 amino acids: CATSRLTSSTDTQYF. For the CDR3, the DNA is TGTGCCACAAGTCGGCTGACCTCTAGCACAGATACGCAGTATTTT.

In its sample, this clonotype was seen a few times. This CDR3 reads CASKIQGAGNTIYF. CDR3 nucleotide sequence: TGTGCCAGCAAGATACAGGGCGCTGGAAACACCATATATTTT. The chain combines TRBV6-6 with TRBJ1-3; perhaps TRBD1 as D (6 bases). Trimming removed 7 bases at V and 2 bases at J, with 12 bases between. Germline CDR1 and CDR2: MNHNY and SVGAGI (reference sequence). The CDR3 is made up of 14 amino acids.

The V gene is TRBV12-3 or TRBV12-4, the J gene TRBJ2-4; perhaps TRBD1 as D (5 bases). Between the trimmed V and J ends, which lost 7 bases and 9 bases, there was a span of 13 bases. CDR3 length equals 12 residues. Here the CDR3 reads CASTGHSAIQYF. CDR3 bases: TGTGCCAGCACTGGACATTCGGCCATTCAGTACTTC.

This chain uses TRBV7-9 with TRBJ1-1, with D perhaps TRBD1 (5 bases). The CDR3 runs 12 residues. V was shortened by 8 bases and J by 1 base, with 8 bases between the two germline ends. Germline V gene sequence: CDR1 SEHNR, CDR2 FQNEAQ (reference sequence). This chain's CDR3 is CASDRANTEAFF. The CDR3 nucleotides read TGTGCCAGCGACAGAGCGAACACTGAAGCTTTCTTT.

This clonotype turned up a few times. The CDR3, as DNA: TGTGCCTGGAGTGTAGGTGGGAGCGGAGATACGCAGTATTTT. Translation gives CAWSVGGSGDTQYF. This rearrangement joins TRBV30 to TRBJ2-3, with TRBD2 as a possible D gene (5 bases). The CDR3 contains 14 residues. Per the germline V gene, CDR1 is GTSNPN and CDR2 is SVGIG (reference sequence). Trimming took 0 bases from V and 5 from J, leaving 12 bases between them.

The chain is built from TRBV12-3 or TRBV12-4 and TRBJ2-3, with TRBD2 as a possible D gene (6 bases). The CDR3 loop spans 13 amino acids. Trimming pared 6 bases from V and 5 bases from J, leaving 12 bases between. CDR3 sequence reads: CASSRLGVDTQYF. The DNA for the CDR3 is TGTGCCAGCAGCAGACTAGGGGTAGATACGCAGTATTTT.

The V and J genes are TRBV5-1 and TRBJ1-2; D not resolved. CDR1 is SGHRS, CDR2 YFSETQ, per germline. Trimming took off 0 bases at V and 1 base at J, with 7 bases between the two ends. The CDR3 has 14 residues. This chain's CDR3 is CASSLDTRNYGYTF. The CDR3 DNA follows: TGCGCCAGCAGCTTGGATACCCGTAACTATGGCTACACCTTC.

In this sample, this clonotype turned up many times. The V gene is TRBV28, the J gene TRBJ2-1; D is possibly TRBD1 (5 bases). The germline gives CDR1 MDHEN, CDR2 SYDVKM. Trimming left V 8 bases short and J 0 bases short, with 17 bases between. The CDR3 is made up of 16 amino acids. The CDR3 sequence: CASCDSDRLSYNEQFF. For the CDR3, the DNA is TGTGCCAGCTGCGATTCAGACAGACTCTCCTACAATGAGCAGTTCTTC.

The CDR3 is CASSQGTEAFF. DNA of the CDR3: TGTGCCAGCAGCCAGGGGACGGAAGCTTTCTTT. The chain uses TRBV4-2 and TRBJ1-1; tentatively, D is TRBD1 (5 bases). There are 11 residues in the CDR3. V was shortened by 3 bases and J by 8 bases, with 7 bases between the two germline ends. Germline CDR1 reads LGHNA; CDR2 reads YNFKEQ.

The genes are TRBV7-9 and TRBJ1-1; D is undetermined. The CDR3 is made up of 14 amino acids. Germline loops: CDR1 SEHNR, CDR2 FQNEAQ (reference sequence). V gave up 1 base and J gave up 4 bases, with 10 bases separating them. CDR3 DNA sequence: TGTGCCAGCAGCTTAGAGGGCAGTGGCACTGAAGCTTTCTTT. Translating it yields CASSLEGSGTEAFF.

This clonotype was seen more than once but under ten times. The V gene is TRBV11-2, the J gene TRBJ2-2; D is perhaps TRBD2 (5 bases). The V end was cut by 1 base, the J end by 6 bases, with 12 bases between. This CDR3 has 15 residues. Germline V lookup: CDR1 SGHAT, CDR2 FQNNGV. The DNA of the CDR3 is TGTGCCAGCAGCTTAGCCCCCAACGGGGCCGGGGAGCTGTTTTTT. Its protein product is CASSLAPNGAGELFF.

V is TRBV5-1 and J is TRBJ2-1; D call uncertain. Deletions cut 0 bases from V and 8 bases from J, with 9 bases between. This CDR3 comprises 13 residues. Germline V gene data show CDR1 as SGHRS and CDR2 as YFSETQ. The CDR3 DNA sequence: TGCGCCAGCAGCTTGGGTGAAACTGATGAGCAGTTCTTC. It is translated as CASSLGETDEQFF.

V usage is TRBV19 and J usage is TRBJ2-3; 11 bases are a match to TRBD2. Trimming took 9 bases from V and 1 from J; bases not matched to a gene: 6. The CDR3 sequence is 15 residues long. Germline CDR1 and CDR2: LNHDA and SQIVND (reference sequence). CDR3 amino acids: CASRKLAGGTDTQYF. DNA of the CDR3: TGTGCCAGCCGCAAACTAGCGGGAGGCACAGATACGCAGTATTTT.

The chain combines TRBV6-2 or TRBV6-3 with TRBJ2-3; TRBD2 agrees at 12 bases. The trim removed 7 bases at V and 4 bases at J, leaving 9 bases unmatched. Germline values: CDR1 MNHEY, CDR2 SVGEGT. The CDR3 covers 16 residues. The CDR3 DNA reads as TGTGCCAGCAAACTAGCGGGAGGATTGAGACCAGATACGCAGTATTTT. This encodes CASKLAGGLRPDTQYF.

V gene TRBV10-3 combines with J gene TRBJ2-1; a weak D match, TRBD2 (5 bases). Germline CDR1 and CDR2: ENHRY and SYGVKD. V lost 6 bases, J lost 8 bases, and 14 bases lay in between. This CDR3 has 13 amino acids. The CDR3 DNA sequence: TGTGCCATCAGCGAGGGTCGTCTTGATGAGCAGTTCTTC. Protein sequence: CAISEGRLDEQFF.

V is TRBV9 and J is TRBJ2-1; D remains unclear. CDR1 is SGDLS, CDR2 YYNGEE, per germline. V lost 2 bases to trimming and J lost 8 bases, with 14 bases between them. This CDR3 region has 14 residues. The CDR3 sequence: CASSVGGSGDEQFF. As DNA, the CDR3 is TGTGCCAGCAGCGTTGGCGGAAGTGGGGATGAGCAGTTCTTC.

The gene calls are TRBV28 and TRBJ2-2; 10 nucleotides line up with TRBD1. Per the germline V gene, CDR1 is MDHEN and CDR2 is SYDVKM. V trimming: 5 bases; J trimming: 6 bases; junction bases outside the gene matches: 6. The CDR3 covers 15 residues. The CDR3 region is CASSVPGQGSGELFF. Written as DNA, the CDR3 is TGTGCCAGCAGTGTTCCGGGACAGGGGTCCGGGGAGCTGTTTTTT.

This clonotype was observed at least ten times. CDR3 DNA sequence: TGTGCCAGCAGCATGACAGAGAACACTGAAGCTTTCTTT. This gives the protein CASSMTENTEAFF. The rearrangement uses TRBV12-3 or TRBV12-4 and TRBJ1-1; D is perhaps TRBD1 (5 bases). CDR3 length: 13 residues. V was cut by 6 bases and J by 1 base, with 9 bases left in between.

The gene calls are TRBV9 and TRBJ2-7; 7 bases fit TRBD1. The CDR3 totals 15 residues. Germline V gene lookup returns CDR1 SGDLS and CDR2 YYNGEE. The V segment lost 0 bases and the J segment 7 bases; nucleotides outside the gene matches: 10. The CDR3 loop is CASSVGGGRKFEQYF. Here the CDR3 DNA reads TGTGCCAGCAGCGTAGGAGGGGGCAGGAAATTTGAGCAGTACTTC.

This chain connects TRBV7-7 to TRBJ2-7, with D possibly TRBD2 on 6 matching bases. With 5 bases removed from V and 3 bases from J, the gap between germline ends came to 14 bases. Germline lookup yields CDR1 SSHAT and CDR2 FNYEAQ (reference sequence). The CDR3 runs to 14 residues. The CDR3 reads CASSAGGDHYEQYF. The CDR3 DNA follows: TGTGCCAGCAGCGCTGGCGGGGACCACTACGAGCAGTACTTC.

DNA for the CDR3: TGTGCCAGCAGCTCCCGACCCGGGACTAGCGGGAGAGTGGGCTACAATGAGCAGTTCTTC. It codes for CASSSRPGTSGRVGYNEQFF. J is TRBJ2-1 and V is TRBV7-2, with 14 positions matching TRBD2. V shed 4 bases, J shed 3 bases, and the junction held 14 bases outside the gene matches. There are 20 residues in the CDR3. Germline CDR1 is SGHTA and CDR2 is FQGNSA.

This chain uses TRBV4-2 with TRBJ2-3; D not resolved. Trimming shortened V by 0 bases and J by 2 bases, and 6 bases separated the two germline ends. Germline-derived CDR1 and CDR2 are LGHNA and YNFKEQ. The CDR3 extends over 14 amino acids. CDR3 loop: CASSQDRITDTQYF. In DNA, the CDR3 is TGTGCCAGCAGCCAAGATCGGATCACAGATACGCAGTATTTT.

This clonotype came up a few times. The J gene is TRBJ1-4, the V gene TRBV21-1; no check of the table's D call, TRBD1, against the DNA was made. TRBV21-1 is annotated as a pseudogene. This CDR3 has 17 amino acids. In DNA form, the CDR3 reads TGTGCCAGCAGCAAAGGATTCACGGGACAGAGTAATGAAAAACTGTTTTTT. Translating it yields CASSKGFTGQSNEKLFF.

This chain joins TRBV4-2 and TRBJ2-1, with 10 nucleotides matching TRBD1. The CDR3 totals 15 residues. The J segment lost 12 bases and the V segment lost 0 bases, leaving 8 bases of the junction unmatched. Per germline, CDR1 LGHNA and CDR2 YNFKEQ. CDR3 region: CASSQEGQGIWGQFF. In nucleotides, the CDR3 is TGTGCCAGCAGCCAAGAGGGACAGGGGATTTGGGGGCAGTTCTTC.

V is TRBV29-1 and J is TRBJ2-2; 8 nucleotides align to TRBD2. After removal of 7 bases from V and 6 bases from J, the junction contained 13 bases not matched to a gene. The CDR3 spans 15 residues. Germline V gene sequence: CDR1 SQVTM, CDR2 ANQGSEA. The CDR3 is CSATQGIGRAGELFF. The DNA of the CDR3 is TGCAGCGCTACCCAGGGAATCGGGAGGGCCGGGGAGCTGTTTTTT.

This clonotype was detected many times. This chain links TRBV29-1 with TRBJ1-2; D gene unclear. Looked up from germline, CDR1 is SQVTM and CDR2 is ANQGSEA. The germline V and J ends were trimmed by 6 bases and 2 bases, with 13 bases remaining between them. The CDR3 sequence is 13 residues long. CDR3 coding DNA: TGCAGCGTCCGGACGGCGGGCAACTATGGCTACACCTTC. Translated: CSVRTAGNYGYTF.

Many counts were recorded for this clonotype. This chain uses TRBV6-2 or TRBV6-3 with TRBJ2-3, with no clear D. V lost 6 bases and J lost 3, with 19 bases in between. Germline CDR1 is MNHEY and CDR2 is SVGEGT. This CDR3 is built from 16 residues. This chain's CDR3 is CASSRNFPGQTDTQYF. DNA of the CDR3: TGTGCCAGCAGCCGCAACTTCCCCGGTCAGACAGATACGCAGTATTTT.

In its sample, this clonotype was seen a few times. The chain carries TRBV11-2 and TRBJ1-4, with 9 positions matching TRBD1. Germline V gene sequence: CDR1 SGHAT, CDR2 FQNNGV. Trimming at V came to 0 bases and at J to 7 bases, leaving 9 bases not matched to a gene. The CDR3 runs 17 residues. CDR3 loop: CASSLDPGGTGTEKLFF. The CDR3 nucleotides read TGTGCCAGCAGCTTAGATCCTGGGGGGACAGGGACTGAAAAACTGTTTTTT.